This T cell receptor (beta chain) was observed in a study of OX40 agonist ivuxolimab in advanced cancers. Study in general: Those treated in dose escalation had hepatocellular carcinoma, melanoma, renal cell cancer or head and neck cancer.

CDR3 length: 14 residues. Germline loops: CDR1 SNHLY, CDR2 FYNNEI. Trimming removed 5 bases from V and 0 bases from J, with 10 bases in between. Profiling relied on immunoSEQ multiplex PCR, and the TCRdb table lists in-frame clones only, not all of them. The sample yields roughly 90,000 clones, roughly 91% seen once. The chain links TRBV2 to TRBJ2-5; a possible D gene is TRBD1 (6 bases). The sample was CD4+ or CD8+ T cells sorted from blood, taken in a trial of the OX40 agonist ivuxolimab. This clonotype was obtained from an adult with an advanced solid tumor such as melanoma, head and neck, liver or kidney cancer. The CDR3 DNA sequence: TGTGCCAGCAGTACACGGGACAACCAAGAGACCCAGTACTTC. Protein: CASSTRDNQETQYF.